This T cell receptor beta chain was obtained from a study of naive and memory T cell subsets. Looked up from germline, CDR1 is LNHNV and CDR2 is YYDKDF (reference sequence). The CDR3 consists of 16 residues. The ends lost 5 bases at V and 9 bases at J; junction bases unmatched: 10. Two oligonucleotides, mixed equimolar, formed the beta constant-region primer covering TRBC1 and TRBC2. Nested alpha and beta constant-region primers with the SP2 primer drove four PCR rounds on ligated cDNA. The cDNA 3' end received a ligated single-stranded oligonucleotide carrying the SP2 primer and a 12-nucleotide UMI. In TCRdb, the UMI-ligation and nested PCR reads were re-called with MiXCR into one record per CDR3 protein. This table has 99,000 or so distinct CDR3 sequences, more than 12% appearing once. Note on this clonotype: The antigen remains unidentified.

Study results and caveats: In naive cells, over 95% of TCR sequences were seen only once. In CD4 and CD8 cells, diversity dropped from naive through EMRA. Possibly reflecting memory cells re-expressing CD45RA, a few larger clonotypes occurred in naive repertoires, especially CD8. Findings for naive and memory subsets could not be checked against ground truth.

This TCR was sampled from a human donor in good health. This chain joins TRBV15 and TRBJ2-1, with 13 nucleotides matching TRBD2. The sample consisted of naive CD8+ T cells from blood. CDR3 sequence: CATSGGRTSGRGEQFF. The CDR3 nucleotides are TGTGCCACCAGCGGAGGGCGGACTAGCGGGAGAGGTGAGCAGTTCTTC.